These 14 T cell receptor beta chains came from one sample sequenced in a study of T-cell reconstitution after alpha-beta-depleted transplantation in children (dated by TCRdb to 2016 to 2018). The method was PCR. The data were produced on an Illumina HiSeq 2500. TCR libraries were prepared with molecular barcoding, using unique molecular identifiers to normalize TCRbeta repertoire quantification. TCRdb ran its own pipeline on the public reads, namely fastp trimming at Q25 and MiXCR clone calling, and kept in-frame beta chains. Merged by CDR3 protein, the rows form single entries marked with the most common genes and DNA. This sample gives roughly 220,000 distinct CDR3 sequences in total; 12% of them show up just once. The leading ten clones occupy around 3% of the sample. The sample consisted of PBMCs from the stem cell graft donor, taken from the stem cell graft. All receptors derive from a human donor who donated a stem cell graft to a child with acute lymphoblastic leukemia.

This clonotype was seen at least ten times. In DNA form, the CDR3 reads TGTGCCAGCAGCTTGTTCATGCAGGGGTATGAAAAACTGTTTTTT. It codes for CASSLFMQGYEKLFF. The chain combines TRBV5-6 with TRBJ1-4, with TRBD1 as a possible D gene (6 bases). This CDR3 spans 15 amino acids. CDR1 and CDR2 from the germline V gene are SGHDT and YYEEEE. The V end lost 1 base, the J end lost 6 bases, and 13 bases lay between the germline ends.

Ten or more counts support this clonotype. V is TRBV9 and J is TRBJ1-2; TRBD1 matches at 10 bases. CDR3 length: 14 residues. Germline V lookup: CDR1 SGDLS, CDR2 YYNGEE. V was pared by 0 bases and J by 9 bases, with 5 bases of the junction left unmatched. The CDR3 loop is CASSVEGQGNSYTF. The CDR3 DNA follows: TGTGCCAGCAGCGTAGAGGGACAGGGGAACAGCTACACCTTC.

This clonotype was seen many times. This chain connects TRBV20-1 to TRBJ1-4; D ambiguous. Germline CDR1 is DFQATT and CDR2 is SNEGSKA (reference sequence). V shed 5 bases and J shed 8 bases, with 9 bases lying between them. CDR3 length: 11 amino acids. The CDR3: CSAFLYEKLFF. The CDR3 coding sequence is TGCAGTGCTTTCTTGTACGAAAAACTGTTTTTT.

This clonotype was seen ten or more times. The chain has TRBV28 and TRBJ2-7; no firm D call. The CDR3 loop spans 14 amino acids. With 5 bases removed from V and 0 bases from J, the gap between germline ends came to 11 bases. The germline CDR1 and CDR2 sequences are MDHEN and SYDVKM. This CDR3 is CASSLPVSSYEQYF. CDR3 coding DNA: TGTGCCAGCAGTCTCCCGGTGAGCTCCTACGAGCAGTACTTC.

This clonotype has ten or more counts. This sequence joins TRBV7-2 and TRBJ2-3; TRBD1 matches 7 bases. The CDR3 contains 15 residues. Trimming took 5 bases from V and 3 from J; bases not matched to a gene: 8. CDR1 is SGHTA, CDR2 FQGNSA, per germline. DNA of the CDR3: TGTGCCAGCAGCCCGACAGGGATTGAGACAGATACGCAGTATTTT. Amino acids: CASSPTGIETDTQYF. Supplemented by reference TRBV7-2 and TRBJ2-3, the full variable domain reads GAGVSQSPSNKVTEKGKDVELRCDPISGHTALYWYRQSLGQGLEFLIYFQGNSAPDKSGLPSDRFSAERTGGSVSTLTIQRTQQEDSAVYLCASSPTGIETDTQYFGPGTRLTVL.

This clonotype showed up many times. The chain couples TRBV20-1 to TRBJ2-7, with TRBD2 matching 10 bases. The germline CDR1 and CDR2 sequences are DFQATT and SNEGSKA (reference sequence). This CDR3 is 12 amino acids long. Trimming removed 7 bases from V and 2 bases from J; junction bases left unmatched: 2. This CDR3 reads CSGTSGPYEQYF. The CDR3 DNA sequence: TGCAGTGGGACTAGCGGACCCTACGAGCAGTACTTC.

There are many counts of this clonotype. This chain connects TRBV20-1 to TRBJ1-1, with D perhaps matching TRBD1 (6 bases). Germline lookup yields CDR1 DFQATT and CDR2 SNEGSKA (reference sequence). The length of the CDR3 is 14 residues. Trimming shortened V by 3 bases and J by 6 bases, and 17 bases separated the two germline ends. CDR3 region: CSARDRSLGAEAFF. CDR3 in DNA: TGCAGTGCTAGGGACAGAAGCTTAGGGGCTGAAGCTTTCTTT.

The V gene is TRBV19, the J gene TRBJ1-5; D might be TRBD1 (5 bases). The ends were cut back, 5 bases at V and 0 bases at J, with 23 bases in the middle. The V gene's germline CDR1 is LNHDA and CDR2 SQIVND (reference sequence). The CDR3 loop spans 19 amino acids. The CDR3 nucleotides read TGTGCCAGTAGTCCTCGGCCAGGGAAAGGTTCGTATAGCAATCAGCCCCAGCATTTT. It is translated as CASSPRPGKGSYSNQPQHF. Full variable domain (outside the CDR3, taken from reference TRBV19 and TRBJ1-5): DGGITQSPKYLFRKEGQNVTLSCEQNLNHDAMYWYRQDPGQGLRLIYYSQIVNDFQKGDIAEGYSVSREKKESFPLTVTSAQKNPTAFYLCASSPRPGKGSYSNQPQHFGDGTRLSIL.

This clonotype was picked up many times. CDR3 DNA sequence: TGTGCCTGGACGAGAGGCAGCGCAGATACGCAGTATTTT. Translation: CAWTRGSADTQYF. V gene TRBV30 combines with J gene TRBJ2-3; D remains ambiguous. This CDR3 has 13 amino acids. V was clipped by 4 bases and J by 4 bases, with 12 bases between them. Looked up from germline, CDR1 is GTSNPN and CDR2 is SVGIG (reference sequence).

This clonotype has a count of ten or more. This chain uses TRBV7-3 with TRBJ1-2; no clear D. CDR1 is SGHTA, CDR2 FQGTGA, per germline. Trimming pared 2 bases from V and 2 bases from J, leaving 9 bases between. The CDR3 runs to 14 residues. The CDR3 DNA is TGTGCCAGCAGCTTAGAGGGCAGAAACTATGGCTACACCTTC. Its translation: CASSLEGRNYGYTF.

This clonotype was picked up many times. The rearrangement joins TRBV20-1 to TRBJ2-5; 8 bases are a match to TRBD2. Per the germline V gene, CDR1 is DFQATT and CDR2 is SNEGSKA (reference sequence). CDR3 length: 15 residues. After removal of 6 bases from V and 5 bases from J, the junction contained 14 bases not matched to a gene. Written as DNA, the CDR3 is TGCAGTGCAACACCCTTAGCGGGACGTAGGGAGACCCAGTACTTC. This sequence encodes CSATPLAGRRETQYF.

This clonotype has a count of ten or more. J is TRBJ2-3 and V is TRBV18; 7 bases agree with TRBD1. CDR1 is KGHSH, CDR2 LQKENI, per germline. The CDR3 is 15 amino acids. V lost 6 bases to trimming and J lost 3 bases; unmatched junction nucleotides: 9. Here the CDR3 reads CASSLSDRATDTQYF. CDR3 coding DNA: TGTGCCAGCTCCCTATCTGACAGGGCGACAGATACGCAGTATTTT.

At least ten counts were recorded for this clonotype. J is TRBJ2-1 and V is TRBV4-2; D gene uncertain. This CDR3 is built from 12 residues. CDR1 and CDR2 from the germline V gene are LGHNA and YNFKEQ. V shed 4 bases and J shed 7 bases, with 8 bases lying between them. The CDR3 coding sequence is TGTGCCAGCAGCCGCTCTAGAAATGAGCAGTTCTTC. Protein sequence: CASSRSRNEQFF.

Ten or more counts support this clonotype. The chain is built from TRBV10-3 and TRBJ1-2; weak D call: TRBD1 (6 bases). Trimming took 6 bases from V and 2 from J, leaving 16 bases between them. The germline CDR1 and CDR2 sequences are ENHRY and SYGVKD. This CDR3 has 15 residues. For the CDR3, the DNA is TGTGCCATCAGGCCCGACGGGACACCAAACTATGGCTACACCTTC. Amino acids: CAIRPDGTPNYGYTF.